Presented here are 19 T cell receptor beta chains from one specimen sequenced in a study of CD8 T cells in ankylosing spondylitis. TCRdb reprocessed the 5' RACE reads via MiXCR and lists one record per CDR3 protein. The table lists 250,000 to 300,000 distinct CDR3 sequences, 15% to 20% of them singletons. Sequenced material: blood, either unsorted or a sorted T cell fraction (not recorded which). These receptors were obtained from a male donor with ankylosing spondylitis or in good health (not recorded which).

This clonotype showed up many times. The chain carries TRBV14 and TRBJ2-7; TRBD2 might be the D (6 bases). The CDR3 covers 14 residues. Trimming shortened V by 0 bases and J by 3 bases, and 9 bases separated the two germline ends. Germline V gene lookup returns CDR1 SGHDN and CDR2 FVKESK. CDR3 protein: CASSQERGIYEQYF. CDR3 bases: TGTGCCAGCAGCCAAGAACGCGGGATCTACGAGCAGTACTTC.

This clonotype was detected ten times or more. The chain employs TRBV12-3 or TRBV12-4 and TRBJ2-7, with 13 bases fitting TRBD2. The V gene end was trimmed by 0 bases and the J gene end by 4 bases; junction bases not matched to a gene: 3. This CDR3 spans 16 amino acids. The CDR3 DNA reads as TGTGCCAGCAGTTTAGCTTTGACTAGCGGGAGGTACGAGCAGTACTTC. Translated: CASSLALTSGRYEQYF.

V is TRBV10-3 and J is TRBJ2-4, with 8 bases fitting TRBD1. J lost 10 bases, V lost 2 bases, and 7 bases had no gene match. The germline V gene has CDR1 ENHRY and CDR2 SYGVKD. This CDR3 has 14 amino acids. The CDR3 nucleotides are TGTGCCATCAGTGAGCCGCCGGGACAGGAGATTCAGTACTTC. It yields the protein CAISEPPGQEIQYF.

CDR3 loop: CASSYSGRGLEQYF. CDR3 nucleotide sequence: TGTGCCAGCAGTTACTCGGGCAGGGGATTGGAGCAGTACTTC. The rearrangement joins TRBV6-5 to TRBJ2-7; a possible D gene is TRBD1 (6 bases). Germline V gene lookup returns CDR1 MNHEY and CDR2 SVGAGI. V was shortened by 0 bases and J by 7 bases, with 13 bases between the two germline ends. This CDR3 region has 14 residues.

The chain joins TRBV5-5 to TRBJ2-3; tentative D call: TRBD2 (5 bases). CDR1 is SGHKS and CDR2 is YYEKEE in the germline V gene (reference sequence). V gave up 2 bases and J gave up 2 bases, with 12 bases separating them. This CDR3 region has 15 residues. CDR3 sequence (DNA): TGTGCCAGCAGCTTTATCCAGCGGCACACAGATACGCAGTATTTT. Its protein is CASSFIQRHTDTQYF.

The CDR3 DNA follows: TGTGCCAGCAGCTTAACCGGGAATTTTTATAGCAATCAGCCCCAGCATTTT. It yields the protein CASSLTGNFYSNQPQHF. J is TRBJ1-5 and V is TRBV27; D call uncertain. V was trimmed by 6 bases and J by 0 bases, leaving 18 bases between them. This CDR3 is built from 17 residues. Germline V lookup: CDR1 MNHEY, CDR2 SMNVEV (reference sequence).

This clonotype was recorded at least ten times. The chain joins TRBV9 to TRBJ1-1; weak D call: TRBD1 (6 bases). The CDR3 spans 14 residues. Between the trimmed V and J ends, which lost 5 bases and 5 bases, there was a span of 16 bases. CDR1 and CDR2 from the germline V gene are SGDLS and YYNGEE. CDR3: CASSSWRGGTEAFF. The CDR3 region has the DNA TGTGCCAGCAGTAGCTGGAGGGGGGGAACTGAAGCTTTCTTT. Full variable domain (remainder filled in from reference TRBV9 and TRBJ1-1): DSGVTQTPKHLITATGQRVTLRCSPRSGDLSVYWYQQSLDQGLQFLIQYYNGEERAKGNILERFSAQQFPDLHSELNLSSLELGDSALYFCASSSWRGGTEAFFGQGTRLTVV.

This chain links TRBV4-3 with TRBJ2-7; 11 bases fit TRBD2. With 4 bases clipped from V and 3 bases from J, the junction kept 5 bases outside the gene matches. Germline values: CDR1 LGHNA, CDR2 YSLEER. The CDR3 has 15 amino acids. CDR3 DNA sequence: TGCGCCAGCAGCCCCCGACTAGCGGGGCGCTACGAGCAGTACTTC. Protein sequence: CASSPRLAGRYEQYF.

About this clonotype: This clone may be a read error of a much larger clone one base away. The chain uses TRBV3-1 and TRBJ2-7; possible D gene TRBD1, 7 bases. The CDR3 consists of 16 residues. Germline CDR1 and CDR2: LGHDT and YNNKEL (reference sequence). In DNA, the CDR3 is TGTGCCAGCAACCCGGGCGGAGGAGGGGGCTCCTACGAGCGGTACTTC. Amino acid sequence: CASNPGGGGGSYERYF.

The chain joins TRBV6-2 or TRBV6-3 to TRBJ2-1, with D perhaps TRBD2 (6 bases). The germline CDR1 and CDR2 sequences are MNHEY and SVGEGT. This CDR3 comprises 15 residues. V shed 4 bases and J shed 5 bases, with 15 bases lying between them. The CDR3 bases are TGTGCCAGCAGTTCCGATCCGGGACTCAACAATGAGCAGTTCTTC. Translating it yields CASSSDPGLNNEQFF.

The rearrangement joins TRBV6-1 to TRBJ2-2, with TRBD1 as a possible D gene (6 bases). Trimming cost V 11 bases and J 6 bases, with 10 bases left between them. Per the germline V gene, CDR1 is MNHNS and CDR2 is SASEGT. The CDR3 loop spans 11 amino acids. DNA of the CDR3: TGTGCCGCCAGGGGTGCCGGGGAGCTGTTTTTT. This codes for CAARGAGELFF.

This clonotype was counted a few times. This chain joins TRBV12-3 or TRBV12-4 and TRBJ1-2, with TRBD1 matching over 10 bases. CDR3 length: 17 amino acids. The trim removed 5 bases at V and 4 bases at J, leaving 13 bases unmatched. Here the CDR3 reads CASSHGTGDVRGYGYTF. CDR3 DNA: TGTGCCAGCAGTCACGGGACAGGGGACGTACGGGGCTATGGCTACACCTTC.

The chain recombines TRBV3-1 with TRBJ2-3, with D possibly matching TRBD2 (6 bases). CDR1 and CDR2 from the germline V gene are LGHDT and YNNKEL (reference sequence). The CDR3 runs 15 residues. V lost 5 bases and J lost 0, with 12 bases in between. The CDR3: CASSFRDSSTDTQYF. The CDR3 DNA reads as TGTGCCAGCAGCTTCCGGGACTCAAGCACAGATACGCAGTATTTT.

The V and J genes are TRBV7-2 and TRBJ2-2; D might be TRBD2 (5 bases). Germline values: CDR1 SGHTA, CDR2 FQGNSA. V shed 5 bases and J shed 7 bases, with 8 bases lying between them. The CDR3 has 12 residues. In nucleotides, the CDR3 is TGTGCCAGCAGCATAGAGGGCGGGGAGCTGTTTTTT. It codes for CASSIEGGELFF.

As for this clonotype: Given a much more abundant clone one base away, this may be a read error. The J gene is TRBJ1-2, the V gene TRBV3-1; 8 bases line up with TRBD1. The CDR3 has 16 amino acids. The germline gives CDR1 LGHDT, CDR2 YNNKEL (reference sequence). CDR3 amino acids: CASSQALDRAVYGCTF. The CDR3 nucleotides read TGTGCCAGCAGCCAGGCTTTGGACAGGGCCGTCTATGGCTGCACCTTC.

This clonotype was counted a few times. V usage is TRBV20-1 and J usage is TRBJ2-7; no reliable D call. The CDR3 contains 10 residues. CDR1 DFQATT and CDR2 SNEGSKA come from the germline V gene (reference sequence). With 6 bases removed from V and 7 bases from J, the gap between germline ends came to 10 bases. The CDR3 DNA reads TGCAGTGCCCAAGATGGGGAGCAGTACTTC. This sequence encodes CSAQDGEQYF.

Only a few counts were recorded for this clonotype. The J gene is TRBJ2-7, the V gene TRBV28; the D gene is possibly TRBD1 (6 bases). The germline V gene has CDR1 MDHEN and CDR2 SYDVKM. Trimming removed 6 bases at V and 4 bases at J, with 19 bases between. The CDR3 has 15 amino acids. CDR3 loop: CASRRKGHQVYEQYF. CDR3 DNA sequence: TGTGCCAGCAGACGCAAGGGACACCAAGTGTACGAGCAGTACTTC.

V is TRBV29-1 and J is TRBJ2-7; D not resolved. CDR1 SQVTM and CDR2 ANQGSEA come from the germline V gene. CDR3 length: 14 residues. V was clipped by 0 bases and J by 2 bases, with 11 bases between them. Here the CDR3 reads CSVEEESLPYEQYF. The CDR3 DNA sequence: TGCAGCGTTGAAGAAGAAAGCCTCCCCTACGAGCAGTACTTC.

This clonotype was counted at least ten times. The chain employs TRBV20-1 and TRBJ2-5; TRBD2 aligns across 8 bases. V was pared by 5 bases and J by 1 base, with 3 bases of the junction left unmatched. CDR3 length: 13 amino acids. The V gene's germline CDR1 is DFQATT and CDR2 SNEGSKA (reference sequence). This CDR3 reads CSAYTSGQETQYF. The CDR3 nucleotides read TGCAGTGCTTATACTAGCGGCCAAGAGACCCAGTACTTC.